The clone carrying this TCR beta chain was counted only a few times. Antigen unknown. These data are taken from a study of early T cells in non-severe SARS-CoV-2 infection. Study information: Sequenced bulk RNA came from whole blood that was unsorted, and chains were unpaired.

CDR1 is KGHSH and CDR2 is LQKENI in the germline V gene. This CDR3 contains 16 residues. Trimming removed 3 bases from V and 0 bases from J, with 14 bases in between. The TCR library protocol attached unique molecular identifiers to the individual cDNA molecules. TCRdb re-called the 5' RACE reads through MiXCR, storing one row per CDR3 protein. The table has more than 55,000 distinct CDR3 sequences, around 13% seen once; the top ten hold approximately 1.3%. Overall study findings and caveats: Sequences matched to VDJdb favored anti-spike CD8 responses, while private and CD4 specificities were missed.

The sequenced sample consisted of whole blood. The TCR comes from an adult who was a healthcare worker with PCR-confirmed SARS-CoV-2 infection or an uninfected control (not recorded which). The chain combines TRBV18 with TRBJ1-1; no reliable D call. CDR3 loop: CASSPAGLRMNTEAFF. The CDR3 DNA is TGTGCCAGCTCACCGGCCGGACTGAGAATGAACACTGAAGCTTTCTTT.